One and the same sample provided the 10 T cell receptor beta chains below, sequenced in a study of T cell repertoires in cytomegalovirus infection. These TCRs' antigens remain unknown. From the reads, TCRdb called clonotypes with MiXCR, one entry per CDR3 protein. The table has some 560,000 distinct CDR3 sequences, 40% seen once. The sample in question was cultured PBMCs, obtained from culture after CMV antigen stimulation. These TCRs come from a human donor in good health (CMV status not recorded). Some clones in this sample may be carry-over from other donors' samples.

The V and J genes are TRBV20-1 and TRBJ2-7; TRBD2 aligns across 8 bases. The V gene's germline CDR1 is DFQATT and CDR2 SNEGSKA (reference sequence). V trimming: 0 bases; J trimming: 4 bases; junction bases outside the gene matches: 11. The CDR3 is made up of 16 amino acids. CDR3 protein: CSARDRAGGLGYEQYF. CDR3 DNA: TGCAGTGCTAGAGATCGGGCGGGGGGCCTAGGGTACGAGCAGTACTTC.

The sample holds a few counts of this clonotype. V gene TRBV7-6 combines with J gene TRBJ2-3; 7 bases match TRBD1. V lost 3 bases to trimming and J lost 2 bases; unmatched junction nucleotides: 11. Germline CDR1 SGHVS, CDR2 FNYEAQ. The CDR3 runs 17 residues. CDR3 sequence: CASSLQYRDRDTDTQYF. In DNA, the CDR3 is TGTGCCAGCAGCTTGCAATACCGGGACAGAGACACAGATACGCAGTATTTT.

This clonotype has only a few counts. V is TRBV28 and J is TRBJ2-3, with D tentatively TRBD2 (6 bases). The CDR3 covers 14 residues. V gave up 6 bases and J gave up 4 bases, with 14 bases separating them. Per the germline V gene, CDR1 is MDHEN and CDR2 is SYDVKM. The CDR3 bases are TGTGCCAGCAGGCCGGGACTCTGGGCAGATACGCAGTATTTT. Protein: CASRPGLWADTQYF.

The rearrangement links TRBV6-5 to TRBJ2-1; 9 bases are a match to TRBD2. CDR3 length: 15 amino acids. Per the germline V gene, CDR1 is MNHEY and CDR2 is SVGAGI. V trimming: 6 bases; J trimming: 14 bases; junction bases outside the gene matches: 17. The CDR3 protein is CASSATGTSRIREFF. The DNA for the CDR3 is TGTGCCAGCAGCGCAACCGGGACTAGCAGAATCCGAGAGTTCTTC.

The V and J genes are TRBV12-3 or TRBV12-4 and TRBJ2-2; D remains unclear. Trimming left V 4 bases short and J 3 bases short, with 21 bases between. This CDR3 has 18 amino acids. The CDR3 DNA is TGTGCCAGCAGTTCGGGTCCTGGGAATAGGGTGTACACCGGGGAGCTGTTTTTT. Translating it yields CASSSGPGNRVYTGELFF.

V is TRBV5-4 and J is TRBJ1-1; D is undetermined. Germline V gene lookup returns CDR1 SGHNT and CDR2 YYREEE (reference sequence). The CDR3 covers 13 residues. V was pared by 1 base and J by 3 bases, with 7 bases between. In nucleotides, the CDR3 is TGTGCCAGCAGCTTGTTCCTCGACACTGAAGCTTTCTTT. Encoded protein: CASSLFLDTEAFF. Drawing the rest from reference TRBV5-4 and TRBJ1-1, the complete variable domain is ETGVTQSPTHLIKTRGQQVTLRCSSQSGHNTVSWYQQALGQGPQFIFQYYREEENGRGNFPPRFSGLQFPNYSSELNVNALELDDSALYLCASSLFLDTEAFFGQGTRLTVV.

This sequence joins TRBV27 and TRBJ1-1; possible D gene TRBD1, 5 bases. V lost 4 bases and J lost 1, with 7 bases in between. CDR3 length: 13 amino acids. CDR1 and CDR2 from the germline V gene are MNHEY and SMNVEV (reference sequence). CDR3 in amino acids: CASSWDWNTEAFF. The DNA for the CDR3 is TGTGCCAGCAGTTGGGACTGGAACACTGAAGCTTTCTTT.

This clonotype has ten or more counts. The chain recombines TRBV7-8 with TRBJ1-2; TRBD1 might be the D (6 bases). The CDR3 has 16 amino acids. CDR1 and CDR2 from the germline V gene are SGHVS and FQNEAQ. Trimming cost V 4 bases and J 1 base, with 16 bases left between them. CDR3 region: CASSYRRQADNYGYTF. The CDR3 DNA reads as TGTGCCAGCAGCTATAGGCGACAGGCCGATAACTATGGCTACACCTTC. The full variable domain, rest sourced from reference TRBV7-8 and TRBJ1-2, is GAGVSQSPRYKVAKRGQDVALRCDPISGHVSLFWYQQALGQGPEFLTYFQNEAQLDKSGLPSDRFFAERPEGSVSTLKIQRTQQEDSAVYLCASSYRRQADNYGYTFGSGTRLTVV.

J is TRBJ2-5 and V is TRBV30; D is uncertain. CDR1 and CDR2 from the germline V gene are GTSNPN and SVGIG (reference sequence). V was clipped by 3 bases and J by 4 bases, with 12 bases between them. The CDR3 runs to 13 residues. CDR3 sequence (DNA): TGTGCCTGGAGCCGCCCCCCGGGAGAGACCCAGTACTTC. Translated, it gives CAWSRPPGETQYF.

The gene calls are TRBV6-8 and TRBJ1-1, with D unclear. Germline CDR1 MNHGY, CDR2 SAAAGT. V dropped 0 bases and J dropped 4 bases, with 9 bases sitting between them. This CDR3 has 14 amino acids. DNA of the CDR3: TGTGCCAGCAGTTACTCAGGACTGGGCACTGAAGCTTTCTTT. This gives the protein CASSYSGLGTEAFF.